The T cell receptor (beta chain) described here comes from a study of blood T cell repertoires in COVID-19. From germline, CDR1 is SGHAT and CDR2 FQNNGV. Between the trimmed V and J ends, which lost 0 bases and 1 base, there was a span of 3 bases. There are 13 residues in the CDR3. Sequencing used immunoSEQ multiplex PCR; TCRdb keeps in-frame clones, though not all of them. This table holds about 100,000 clones, approximately 80% found once. Sequenced sample: peripheral blood. The chain recombines TRBV11-2 with TRBJ1-1, with D uncertain. The source is a man between 65 and 79 years old with active or convalescent COVID-19. This CDR3 reads CASSLDRNTEAFF. CDR3 DNA: TGTGCCAGCAGCTTAGACAGGAACACTGAAGCTTTCTTT.